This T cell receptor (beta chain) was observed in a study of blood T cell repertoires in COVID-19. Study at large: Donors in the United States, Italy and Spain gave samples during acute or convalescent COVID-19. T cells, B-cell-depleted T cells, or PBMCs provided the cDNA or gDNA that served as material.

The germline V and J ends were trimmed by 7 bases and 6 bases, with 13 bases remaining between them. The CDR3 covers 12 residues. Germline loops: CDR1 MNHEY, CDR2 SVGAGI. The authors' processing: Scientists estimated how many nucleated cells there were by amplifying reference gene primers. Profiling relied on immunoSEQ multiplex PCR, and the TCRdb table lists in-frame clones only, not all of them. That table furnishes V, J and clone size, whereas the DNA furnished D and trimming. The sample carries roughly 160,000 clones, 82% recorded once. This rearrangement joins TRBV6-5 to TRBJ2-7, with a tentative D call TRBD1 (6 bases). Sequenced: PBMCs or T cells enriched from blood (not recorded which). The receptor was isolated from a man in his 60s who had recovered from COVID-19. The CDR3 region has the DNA TGTGCCAGCACCAAGGAGACAGGCGAGCAGTACTTC. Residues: CASTKETGEQYF.